This TCR beta chain was obtained from a study of CD8+ T cells in alopecia areata. Treatment noted: oral pan-JAK inhibitor, 5-10 mg twice daily. V lost 4 bases and J 2 bases, leaving 12 bases between the germline ends. Germline lookup yields CDR1 MGHDK and CDR2 SYGVNS. This CDR3 has 16 amino acids. Extracted from the samples, RNA was reverse transcribed into cDNA to serve as the sequencing template. Generated by immunoSEQ multiplex PCR, the TCRdb table keeps only in-frame clones and is missing some. The sample consists of approximately 280,000 clones, over 45% of them appearing once. The source material was CD4+ T cells sorted from blood, sampled at week 24, from a patient treated with tofacitinib. The gene calls are TRBV25-1 and TRBJ1-6; D uncertain. The sequence derives from a human donor with alopecia areata. The CDR3, as DNA: TGTGCCAGCAGTGCCTCCCGGCAGACCTATAATTCACCCCTCCACTTT. Translation gives CASSASRQTYNSPLHF.